This is a list of T cell receptor beta chains from one sample in a study of cytomegalovirus exposure and HLA in healthy donors. Produced via immunoSEQ multiplex PCR; TCRdb's table is partial and in-frame only. This sample carries about 130,000 clones, 89% of them seen once, and the ten largest clones take roughly 2%. Sequencing was carried out using PBMCs. These receptors were obtained from a woman between 18 and 29 years old in good health and CMV-seronegative. CDR3s include the opening cysteine and the closing phenylalanine or tryptophan. A D gene is named only where the DNA matches it firmly. Part of the rows lack a size; the others show once, few, many or a class for expanded clones.

>TRBJ2-7|TRBV4-1|NA|NA
CASSQESGVNEQYF
TGCGCCAGCAGCCAAGAATCCGGTGTAAACGAGCAGTACTTC
>TRBJ2-7|TRBV6-1|NA|NA
CASSRSGGSYEQYF
TGTGCCAGCAGCCGAAGTGGCGGATCCTACGAGCAGTACTTC
>TRBJ2-5|TRBV5-4|NA|NA
CASSWAKETQYF
TGTGCCAGCAGCTGGGCAAAAGAGACCCAGTACTTC
>TRBJ2-1|TRBV5-1|NA|TRBD2
CASRFVFSGLAGEYEQFF
TGCGCCAGCAGGTTCGTCTTTTCAGGACTAGCGGGAGAATACGAGCAGTTCTTC
>TRBJ2-1|TRBV29-1|NA|TRBD2
CSVLTSGYNEQLF
TGCAGCGTGTTGACTAGCGGATACAATGAGCAGCTCTTC
>TRBJ2-1|TRBV19|few|TRBD2
CASSIVEREGEQFF
TGTGCCAGTAGTATAGTGGAGCGGGAGGGAGAGCAGTTCTTC
>TRBJ1-1|TRBV7-3|NA|TRBD1
CASSLGQGNTEAFF
TGTGCCAGCAGCTTGGGACAGGGCAACACTGAAGCTTTCTTT
>TRBJ1-2|TRBV19|NA|TRBD1
CASSTPGTGNYGYTF
TGTGCCAGTAGTACTCCCGGGACAGGGAACTATGGCTACACCTTC
>TRBJ1-1|TRBV27|once|NA
CASRSSREAFF
TGTGCCAGCAGGTCTAGTCGTGAAGCTTTCTTT
>TRBJ2-5|TRBV5-1|NA|TRBD2
CASSSSGSLETQYF
TGCGCCAGCTCTTCCAGCGGGAGTCTCGAGACCCAGTACTTC